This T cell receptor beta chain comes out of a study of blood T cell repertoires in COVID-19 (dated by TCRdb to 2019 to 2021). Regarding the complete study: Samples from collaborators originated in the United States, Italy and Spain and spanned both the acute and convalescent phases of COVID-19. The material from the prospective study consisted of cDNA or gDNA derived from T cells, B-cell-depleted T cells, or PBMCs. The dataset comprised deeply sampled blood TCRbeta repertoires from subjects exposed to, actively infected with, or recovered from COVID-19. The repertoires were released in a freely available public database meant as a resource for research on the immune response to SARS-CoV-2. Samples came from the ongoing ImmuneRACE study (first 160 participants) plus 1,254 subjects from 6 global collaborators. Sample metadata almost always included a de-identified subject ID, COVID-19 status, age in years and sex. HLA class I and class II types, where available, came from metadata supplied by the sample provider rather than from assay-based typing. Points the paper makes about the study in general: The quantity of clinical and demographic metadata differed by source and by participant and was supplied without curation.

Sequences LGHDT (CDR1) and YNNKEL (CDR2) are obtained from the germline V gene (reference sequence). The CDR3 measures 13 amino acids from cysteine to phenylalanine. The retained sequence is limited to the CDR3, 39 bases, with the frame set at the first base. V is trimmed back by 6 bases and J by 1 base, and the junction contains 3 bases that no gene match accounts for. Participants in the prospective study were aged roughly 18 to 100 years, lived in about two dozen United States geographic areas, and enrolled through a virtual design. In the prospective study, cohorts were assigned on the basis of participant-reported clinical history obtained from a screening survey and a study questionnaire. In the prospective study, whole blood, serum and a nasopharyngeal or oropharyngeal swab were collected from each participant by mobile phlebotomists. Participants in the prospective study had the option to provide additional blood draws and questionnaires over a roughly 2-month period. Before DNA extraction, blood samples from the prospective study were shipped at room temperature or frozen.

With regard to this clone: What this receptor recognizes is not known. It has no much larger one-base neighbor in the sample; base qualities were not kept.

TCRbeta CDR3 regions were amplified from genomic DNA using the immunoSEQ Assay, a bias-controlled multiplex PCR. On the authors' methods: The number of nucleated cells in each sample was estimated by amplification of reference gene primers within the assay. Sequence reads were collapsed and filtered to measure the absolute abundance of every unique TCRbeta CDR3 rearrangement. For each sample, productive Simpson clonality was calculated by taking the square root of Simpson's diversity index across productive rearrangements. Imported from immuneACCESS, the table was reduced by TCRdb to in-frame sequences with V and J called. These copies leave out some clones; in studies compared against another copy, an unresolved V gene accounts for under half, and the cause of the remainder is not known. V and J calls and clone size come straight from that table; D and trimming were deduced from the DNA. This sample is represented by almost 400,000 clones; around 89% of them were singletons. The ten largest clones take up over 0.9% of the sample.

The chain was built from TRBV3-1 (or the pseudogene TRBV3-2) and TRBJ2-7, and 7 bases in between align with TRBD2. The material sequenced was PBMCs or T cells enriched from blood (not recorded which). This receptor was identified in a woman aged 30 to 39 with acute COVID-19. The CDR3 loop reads CASRAAGSYEQYF. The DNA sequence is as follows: TGTGCCAGCAGGGCAGCGGGGTCCTACGAGCAGTACTTC.